A selection of T cell receptor beta chains follows, all from one sample in a study of sequential checkpoint blockade in melanoma. The method was immunoSEQ multiplex PCR; TCRdb's version includes in-frame clones alone and lacks a portion of them. In the table there are around 15,000 clones, 52% of which are singletons. The sample consisted of CD8+ T cells sorted from blood (inferred from file names), taken from a patient given nivolumab and ipilimumab in sequence. These receptors came from a human donor with melanoma. Each CDR3 is given with its conserved first and last residue. The order of the fields is V gene, D gene, J gene, clone size, CDR3 DNA, CDR3 protein. The D gene is left open where the match is weak. The listing skips clone size in some rows; elsewhere it reads once, few, many or a size class.

TRBV4-1	TRBD2	TRBJ2-1	NA	TGCGTCAGCAGCCAAGGGCAAGAAGGGACTAGCGGGGGGTTCCGCTCCTACAATGAGCAGTTCTTC	CVSSQGQEGTSGGFRSYNEQFF
TRBV19	TRBD1	TRBJ2-7	few	TGTGCCAGTAGTCTAACTGGACAGGGAAGCCGACTATACGAGCAGTACTTC	CASSLTGQGSRLYEQYF
TRBV2	NA	TRBJ1-1	NA	TGTGCCGCGTCCCCCAAGACAGGGAACACTGAAGCTTTCTTT	CAASPKTGNTEAFF
TRBV7-9	TRBD2	TRBJ2-7	once	TGTGCCAGCAGCCCCCGGACTAGCGGGGACCCGGGTTACGAGCAGTACTTC	CASSPRTSGDPGYEQYF
TRBV11-2	NA	TRBJ2-1	NA	TGTGCCAGCAGCTTAGTGGCCAAGAACAATGAGCAGTTCTTC	CASSLVAKNNEQFF
TRBV7-9	TRBD2	TRBJ2-1	once	TGTGCCAGCAGCTTAGTTCTGCGGGAGGGCCTCTCCGTTTACAATGAGCAGTTCTTC	CASSLVLREGLSVYNEQFF
TRBV14	NA	TRBJ1-1	few	TGTGCCAGCAGCCAAGTGGGCAGGTACACTGAAGCTTTCTTT	CASSQVGRYTEAFF
TRBV5-1	NA	TRBJ1-5	few	TGCGCCAGCAGCTTGGAAGGGGGGGGTTATCAGCCCCAGCATTTT	CASSLEGGGYQPQHF
TRBV9	NA	TRBJ2-7	NA	TGTGCCAGCAGCGTAGGAAACTCCGGGATTTCCTACGAGCAGTACTTC	CASSVGNSGISYEQYF
TRBV30	TRBD2	TRBJ2-2	NA	TGTGCCTCGCCTAAGCGGGACCACACCGGGGAGCTGTTTTTT	CASPKRDHTGELFF
TRBV5-1	TRBD1	TRBJ2-2	few	TGCGCCAGCAGCTTGGACGACAGGGTGGCGTCGAGGGAGCTGTTTTTT	CASSLDDRVASRELFF
TRBV28	TRBD1	TRBJ1-5	NA	TGTGCCAGCAGACGGACAGGGGTTCAGCCCCAGCATTTT	CASRRTGVQPQHF
TRBV27	TRBD2	TRBJ2-3	medium-sized	TGTGCCAGCAGTATCACTAGCGGCACAGATACGCAGTATTTT	CASSITSGTDTQYF
TRBV6-4	TRBD1	TRBJ2-2	NA	TGTGCCAGCAGACCCGGACAGGGGAACACCGGGGAGCTGTTTTTT	CASRPGQGNTGELFF
TRBV5-1	TRBD1	TRBJ1-4	once	TGCGCCAGCAGCTTGTACTCCCCTTCGACAGGGGGCGATATGACTAATGAAAAACTGTTTTTT	CASSLYSPSTGGDMTNEKLFF
TRBV7-9	NA	TRBJ2-7	few	TGTGCCAGCAGCTTCGTCACCGGGACTCTTTCCTACGAGCAGTACTTC	CASSFVTGTLSYEQYF
TRBV6-6	NA	TRBJ1-5	NA	TGTGCCAGCAGCCCCGGGCAGGGGTATCAGCCCCAGCATTTT	CASSPGQGYQPQHF
TRBV2	NA	TRBJ1-6	NA	TGTGCCAGCAGTGAAGACGGCTCCTATAATTCACCCCTCCACTTT	CASSEDGSYNSPLHF
TRBV11-3	NA	TRBJ1-4	NA	TGTGCCAGCAGCTTAATATTTGCAGTTCCTAATGAAAAACTGTTTTTT	CASSLIFAVPNEKLFF
TRBV27	TRBD1	TRBJ2-2	few	TGTGCCAGCAGTTGGGGGACAGGGGGGACCGGGGAGCTGTTTTTT	CASSWGTGGTGELFF
TRBV30	TRBD1	TRBJ2-5	NA	TGTGCCTGGAGTACACCGGACAGGGGAGTCGAGGAGACCCAGTACTTC	CAWSTPDRGVEETQYF
TRBV5-3	NA	TRBJ1-2	few	TGTGCCAGCAGCCAAGTAGACAACTACACCTTC	CASSQVDNYTF